This TCR beta chain was sequenced in a study of blood T cells in healthy people across ages. Together with a sample-barcoded 5' primer, a J-beta primer mix was included in a second PCR lasting roughly 6 to 12 cycles. A template-switch adaptor containing 12 random nucleotides labeled each cDNA molecule. TCRdb redid the calling of the 5' RACE reads with MiXCR, one entry per CDR3 protein. Among around 1,500,000 distinct CDR3 sequences, about 28% were seen once, and the ten largest hold 6.5% to 8.5%. The CDR3 runs to 16 residues. In germline, CDR1 is SGHTA, CDR2 FQGNSA. Trimming took off 1 base at V and 3 bases at J, with 13 bases between the two ends. Study-wide points: Researchers report that TCR beta diversity correlated strongly with naive T cell percentage. Nothing was known about donor CMV status, and this possibly confounded expanded clonotype changes. More naive CD4+ cells and higher diversity marked long-lived donors relative to aged donors.

Regarding this clonotype: Its target is not known.

This TCR was recovered from a woman aged 30 to 39 in good health. The genes are TRBV7-2 and TRBJ2-1; D is unclear. The material sequenced was blood. As DNA, the CDR3 is TGTGCCAGCAGCTTAGTTGGCACAGCTAACTACAATGAGCAGTTCTTC. Amino acid sequence: CASSLVGTANYNEQFF. The variable domain in full, completed from reference TRBV7-2 and TRBJ2-1, reads GAGVSQSPSNKVTEKGKDVELRCDPISGHTALYWYRQSLGQGLEFLIYFQGNSAPDKSGLPSDRFSAERTGGSVSTLTIQRTQQEDSAVYLCASSLVGTANYNEQFFGPGTRLTVL.